Detailed here is one T cell receptor (beta chain). TCRdb's copy holds only in-frame clones and misses some; the assay was immunoSEQ multiplex PCR. The sample records some 96,000 clones, approximately 80% being singletons. The data are from a study of OX40 agonist ivuxolimab in advanced cancers. As for the study in general: It was permissible to have had prior anti-PD-1, anti-PD-L1 or anti-CTLA-4 therapy, and under 45% had some.

The TCR sequence derives from an adult with an advanced solid tumor such as melanoma, head and neck, liver or kidney cancer. Here the sequenced sample was CD4+ or CD8+ T cells sorted from blood, taken in a trial of the OX40 agonist ivuxolimab.

CDR3 nucleotide sequence: TGTGCCAGTAGTAACAGGGGGCCTGGGGCCAACGTCCTGACTTTC. Its protein product is CASSNRGPGANVLTF. This sequence joins TRBV19 and TRBJ2-6; TRBD1 agrees at 9 bases. V lost 4 bases to trimming and J lost 2 bases; unmatched junction nucleotides: 0. The CDR3 totals 15 residues. Germline V gene sequence: CDR1 LNHDA, CDR2 SQIVND (reference sequence).